Each of the 9 T cell receptor beta chains below was sequenced from the same sample in a study of blood T cell repertoires in COVID-19. Repertoires were generated with immunoSEQ multiplex PCR, while TCRdb's copy carries only in-frame clones and drops some. The sample lists a few hundred thousand clones, about nine tenths occurring once. Sample: peripheral blood. The origin of the receptors is a woman in her 40s with acute or convalescent COVID-19.

The gene calls are TRBV9 and TRBJ2-3; 9 nucleotides match TRBD2. This CDR3 comprises 18 residues. Germline CDR1 is SGDLS and CDR2 is YYNGEE. Trimming took 0 bases from V and 0 from J; bases not matched to a gene: 8. This chain's CDR3 is CASSVDAGGPISTDTQYF. The CDR3 coding sequence is TGTGCCAGCAGCGTAGACGCGGGGGGGCCCATAAGCACAGATACGCAGTATTTT.

The chain combines TRBV10-3 with TRBJ2-1, with 9 bases that match TRBD1. Losses at the gene ends were 3 bases for V and 8 bases for J; bases not matched to a gene: 5. Germline V gene lookup returns CDR1 ENHRY and CDR2 SYGVKD. The CDR3 is 14 residues long. The CDR3 reads CAISDGTGSDEQFF. The CDR3 nucleotides are TGTGCCATCAGTGACGGGACAGGGTCGGATGAGCAGTTCTTC.

This sequence joins TRBV24-1 and TRBJ1-1; 11 nucleotides match TRBD1. Germline CDR1 KGHDR, CDR2 SFDVKD. The trim removed 7 bases at V and 5 bases at J, leaving 8 bases unmatched. The CDR3 is 15 amino acids. The CDR3, as DNA: TGTGCCACCAGCCCTTCTGGGACAGGGGGTACTGAAGCTTTCTTT. This encodes CATSPSGTGGTEAFF.

The CDR3 DNA is TGTGCCACCAGCAATCCACGGGGGAACATTCAGTACTTC. Encoded protein: CATSNPRGNIQYF. The chain links TRBV15 to TRBJ2-4; D is possibly TRBD2 (6 bases). Trimming pared 4 bases from V and 7 bases from J, leaving 11 bases between. The CDR3 runs 13 residues. CDR1 and CDR2 (germline): LNHNV, YYDKDF (reference sequence).

The CDR3 spells CASNAGATDTQYF. The CDR3 DNA follows: TGTGCCAGCAACGCGGGGGCCACAGATACGCAGTATTTT. The chain uses TRBV2 and TRBJ2-3, with a weak D call TRBD2 (7 bases). Germline V gene lookup returns CDR1 SNHLY and CDR2 FYNNEI. V lost 7 bases, J lost 2 bases, and 10 bases lay in between. There are 13 residues in the CDR3.

The chain is built from TRBV20-1 and TRBJ1-1; perhaps TRBD1 as D (6 bases). CDR3 length: 11 amino acids. CDR1 is DFQATT, CDR2 SNEGSKA, per germline (reference sequence). The CDR3: CVIQGDTEAFF. As DNA, the CDR3 is TGCGTGATACAGGGCGACACTGAAGCTTTCTTT.

The chain has TRBV16 and TRBJ1-1; 8 bases agree with TRBD1. The germline V gene encodes CDR1 KGHSY and CDR2 FQNENV. The CDR3 runs to 14 residues. The J segment lost 8 bases and the V segment lost 4 bases, leaving 9 bases of the junction unmatched. For the CDR3, the DNA is TGTGCCAGCAGCCGGAAGACAGGGGCCTACGAAGCTTTCTTT. Translating gives CASSRKTGAYEAFF.

The chain recombines TRBV19 with TRBJ1-6; 7 nucleotides align to TRBD1. Trimming at V came to 6 bases and at J to 6 bases, leaving 8 bases not matched to a gene. The CDR3 is 15 amino acids. CDR1 and CDR2 (germline): LNHDA, SQIVND (reference sequence). The CDR3 DNA reads TGTGCCAGTAGCAGGAGGGGACAGTTTAATTCACCCCTCCACTTT. Its translation: CASSRRGQFNSPLHF.

The chain recombines TRBV18 with TRBJ1-4; 7 bases line up with TRBD1. Trimming cost V 6 bases and J 7 bases; bases outside gene matches: 11. CDR1 KGHSH and CDR2 LQKENI come from the germline V gene. The CDR3 has 15 residues. The CDR3 nucleotides are TGTGCCAGCTCCGTAAGTGCCGGGACAGTTGAAAAACTGTTTTTT. This translates into CASSVSAGTVEKLFF.